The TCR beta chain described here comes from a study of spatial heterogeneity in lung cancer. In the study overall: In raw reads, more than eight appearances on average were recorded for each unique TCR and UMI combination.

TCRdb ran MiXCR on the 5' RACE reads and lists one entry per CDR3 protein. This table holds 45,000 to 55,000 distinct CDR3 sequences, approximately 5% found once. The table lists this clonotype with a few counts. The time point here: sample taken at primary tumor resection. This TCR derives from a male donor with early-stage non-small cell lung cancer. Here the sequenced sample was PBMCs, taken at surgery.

CDR3 loop: CASSVLQETQYF. The CDR3 DNA reads as TGTGCCAGCAGTGTGCTGCAAGAGACCCAGTACTTC. The chain carries TRBV6-1 and TRBJ2-5; D remains unclear. The CDR3 sequence is 12 residues long. V lost 4 bases and J lost 2, with 5 bases in between. The germline V gene encodes CDR1 MNHNS and CDR2 SASEGT.